What follows are 30 T cell receptor beta chains derived from one specimen sequenced in a study of blood T cell repertoires in COVID-19. The repertoire was sequenced with immunoSEQ multiplex PCR; TCRdb's copy has only in-frame clones and lacks some. The sample contains some 250,000 clones, about four fifths of which appear only once. The sequencing input was peripheral blood. The receptor source for this set is a man aged 45-60 years with active or convalescent COVID-19.

The V and J genes are TRBV5-1 and TRBJ2-7; 7 bases align to TRBD1. CDR3 length equals 14 residues. Germline values: CDR1 SGHRS, CDR2 YFSETQ. With 3 bases clipped from V and 3 bases from J, the junction kept 6 bases outside the gene matches. The DNA of the CDR3 is TGCGCCAGCAGCTCGGGACAGATGGTCTACGAGCAGTACTTC. Protein: CASSSGQMVYEQYF.

The chain has TRBV27 and TRBJ2-5, with TRBD2 matching 7 bases. The CDR3 spans 15 residues. Trimming took 3 bases from V and 2 from J; bases not matched to a gene: 6. Per germline, CDR1 MNHEY and CDR2 SMNVEV (reference sequence). In DNA, the CDR3 is TGTGCCAGCAGTTTCAGCGGGGCTCATCAAGAGACCCAGTACTTC. The encoded protein is CASSFSGAHQETQYF.

The chain links TRBV15 to TRBJ1-5; a possible D gene is TRBD1 (5 bases). The V and J ends lost 0 bases and 7 bases respectively, with 16 bases between them. This CDR3 contains 16 residues. CDR1 is LNHNV and CDR2 is YYDKDF in the germline V gene (reference sequence). The CDR3 DNA reads as TGTGCCACCAGCAGAGATGAAGCTCCTCGGGGGCAGCCCCAGCATTTT. Encoded protein: CATSRDEAPRGQPQHF.

The chain joins TRBV27 to TRBJ1-1; weak D call: TRBD1 (5 bases). Germline CDR1 is MNHEY and CDR2 is SMNVEV (reference sequence). The CDR3 spans 13 residues. V gave up 3 bases and J gave up 3 bases, with 8 bases separating them. CDR3 coding DNA: TGTGCCAGCAGTTTCTTCAGGGACACTGAAGCTTTCTTT. Encoded protein: CASSFFRDTEAFF.

This clone came up a few times. The V and J genes are TRBV3-1 (or the pseudogene TRBV3-2) and TRBJ1-1, with TRBD1 matching 11 bases. CDR3 length: 14 residues. V lost 0 bases to trimming and J lost 11 bases; unmatched junction nucleotides: 5. Germline CDR1 LGHDT, CDR2 YNNKEL (reference sequence). The CDR3 nucleotides are TGTGCCAGCAGCCAAGATTGGGACAGGGGGGATGCTTTCTTT. Translated, it gives CASSQDWDRGDAFF.

The table lists this clone with a few counts. This chain uses TRBV15 with TRBJ1-5, with 9 bases aligning to TRBD1. Germline V lookup: CDR1 LNHNV, CDR2 YYDKDF (reference sequence). V shed 2 bases and J 1 base; nucleotides not matched to a gene: 3. This CDR3 is 16 amino acids long. This CDR3 is CATSRTGTGSNQPQHF. In nucleotides, the CDR3 is TGTGCCACCAGCAGAACCGGGACAGGGAGCAATCAGCCCCAGCATTTT.

The CDR3 DNA follows: TGTGCCAGCAGGACTAGCGGGGGGGCGGGTTTCAATGAGCAGTTCTTC. Its protein is CASRTSGGAGFNEQFF. The rearrangement joins TRBV2 to TRBJ2-1, with TRBD2 matching over 14 bases. The V gene end was trimmed by 6 bases and the J gene end by 6 bases; junction bases not matched to a gene: 7. The germline CDR1 and CDR2 sequences are SNHLY and FYNNEI. This CDR3 comprises 16 residues.

CDR3 in amino acids: CASSPSAPELFF. CDR3 coding DNA: TGTGCCAGCAGCCCTAGCGCTCCCGAGCTGTTTTTT. The V call is TRBV7-2, the J call TRBJ2-2; the D gene is possibly TRBD2 (6 bases). The germline gives CDR1 SGHTA, CDR2 FQGNSA. The germline V and J ends were trimmed by 5 bases and 11 bases, with 12 bases remaining between them. CDR3 size: 12 residues. The full variable domain, with the rest looked up from reference TRBV7-2 and TRBJ2-2, is GAGVSQSPSNKVTEKGKDVELRCDPISGHTALYWYRQSLGQGLEFLIYFQGNSAPDKSGLPSDRFSAERTGGSVSTLTIQRTQQEDSAVYLCASSPSAPELFFGEGSRLTVL.

The chain combines TRBV5-8 with TRBJ1-1, with D unresolved. This CDR3 contains 14 residues. The germline V and J ends were trimmed by 2 bases and 6 bases, with 14 bases remaining between them. Germline V gene data show CDR1 as SGHTS and CDR2 as YDEGEE. In DNA form, the CDR3 reads TGTGCCAGCAGCTTAGTAGGGCGGAGGCCTGAAGCTTTCTTT. It codes for CASSLVGRRPEAFF.

The chain has TRBV3-1 (or the pseudogene TRBV3-2) and TRBJ2-7; D remains unclear. The CDR3 runs 14 residues. Germline V gene lookup returns CDR1 LGHDT and CDR2 YNNKEL (reference sequence). V shed 1 base and J shed 7 bases, with 14 bases lying between them. Here the CDR3 DNA reads TGTGCCAGCAGCCAAGCGGCAGTCTCCGGGGAGCAGTACTTC. Residues: CASSQAAVSGEQYF.

This clone came up once. J is TRBJ2-5 and V is TRBV30, with 7 bases aligning to TRBD2. The CDR3 spans 13 residues. CDR1 GTSNPN and CDR2 SVGIG come from the germline V gene (reference sequence). V lost 0 bases, J lost 4 bases, and 2 bases stayed unmatched. The CDR3 loop is CAWSVGGRETQYF. In DNA, the CDR3 is TGTGCCTGGAGTGTCGGGGGGAGAGAGACCCAGTACTTC.

This clone was counted only a few times. This chain links TRBV6-1 with TRBJ2-4; TRBD1 matches at 9 bases. Losses at the gene ends were 3 bases for V and 1 base for J; bases not matched to a gene: 10. CDR3 size: 18 residues. Germline V CDR1 and CDR2: MNHNS, SASEGT. The CDR3 DNA reads TGTGCCAGCAGTGAGAATTTGGGCGGACAGGGGGCCAAAAACATTCAGTACTTC. Translating gives CASSENLGGQGAKNIQYF.

The chain uses TRBV5-6 and TRBJ2-1; 12 bases are shared with TRBD2. The germline CDR1 and CDR2 sequences are SGHDT and YYEEEE. This CDR3 is built from 17 residues. Trimming took 0 bases from V and 8 from J; bases not matched to a gene: 9. This chain's CDR3 is CASSLAPGLAGVDEQFF. The CDR3 DNA sequence: TGTGCCAGCAGCTTGGCCCCGGGACTAGCGGGCGTCGATGAGCAGTTCTTC. Drawing the rest from reference TRBV5-6 and TRBJ2-1, the complete variable domain is DAGVTQSPTHLIKTRGQQVTLRCSPKSGHDTVSWYQQALGQGPQFIFQYYEEEERQRGNFPDRFSGHQFPNYSSELNVNALLLGDSALYLCASSLAPGLAGVDEQFFGPGTRLTVL.

The J gene is TRBJ2-1, the V gene TRBV7-9, with D uncertain. Deletions cut 0 bases from V and 4 bases from J, with 10 bases between. Germline V CDR1 and CDR2: SEHNR, FQNEAQ (reference sequence). The CDR3 consists of 15 residues. The CDR3: CASSLAQPGYNEQFF. The CDR3 DNA sequence: TGTGCCAGCAGCTTAGCCCAGCCGGGTTACAATGAGCAGTTCTTC.

The V gene is TRBV9, the J gene TRBJ2-5, with TRBD2 identical over 13 bases. J lost 2 bases, V lost 5 bases, and 6 bases had no gene match. CDR3 length: 16 amino acids. The germline V gene encodes CDR1 SGDLS and CDR2 YYNGEE. The CDR3 region is CASSETSGGWQETQYF. The CDR3 nucleotides read TGTGCCAGCAGTGAGACTAGCGGGGGGTGGCAAGAGACCCAGTACTTC.

The V gene is TRBV4-2, the J gene TRBJ2-5; D might be TRBD2 (6 bases). CDR1 is LGHNA, CDR2 YNFKEQ, per germline. This CDR3 is 14 amino acids long. V dropped 1 base and J dropped 4 bases, with 10 bases sitting between them. In DNA form, the CDR3 reads TGTGCCAGCAGCCAAGCGTGGGGGGTAGAGACCCAGTACTTC. Translated, it gives CASSQAWGVETQYF.

This sequence joins TRBV2 and TRBJ1-6, with D unresolved. Germline CDR1 reads SNHLY; CDR2 reads FYNNEI. The CDR3 is 13 residues long. V was clipped by 6 bases and J by 6 bases, with 9 bases between them. The CDR3 reads CASSLTINSPLHF. The CDR3 nucleotides are TGTGCCAGCAGCTTGACAATTAATTCACCCCTCCACTTT.

This clone was recorded only once. The rearrangement links TRBV7-3 to TRBJ2-4, with D possibly matching TRBD1 (5 bases). The CDR3 has 13 residues. Trimming pared 0 bases from V and 7 bases from J, leaving 7 bases between. Germline CDR1 reads SGHTA; CDR2 reads FQGTGA. CDR3 DNA: TGTGCCAGCAGCTTAACGACAGATAACATTCAGTACTTC. Protein: CASSLTTDNIQYF.

This rearrangement joins TRBV3-1 (or the pseudogene TRBV3-2) to TRBJ2-1; D may be TRBD2 (5 bases). V gave up 0 bases and J gave up 12 bases, with 21 bases separating them. The germline gives CDR1 LGHDT, CDR2 YNNKEL (reference sequence). The CDR3 spans 16 residues. The chain's CDR3 is CASSQDVSRGREGQFF. In DNA, the CDR3 is TGTGCCAGCAGCCAAGATGTGTCGAGAGGGAGAGAAGGGCAGTTCTTC.

This clone was counted a single time. The DNA of the CDR3 is TGTGCCAGCAGCGTGATGGACAGTGCCTACGAGCAGTACTTC. Protein product: CASSVMDSAYEQYF. The gene calls are TRBV9 and TRBJ2-7; possible D gene TRBD1, 6 bases. Looked up from germline, CDR1 is SGDLS and CDR2 is YYNGEE. The CDR3 is made up of 14 amino acids. V lost 2 bases and J 2 bases, leaving 11 bases between the germline ends.

The V call is TRBV28, the J call TRBJ1-1; D gene uncertain. This CDR3 has 14 residues. CDR1 is MDHEN and CDR2 is SYDVKM in the germline V gene. The V and J ends lost 8 bases and 0 bases respectively, with 13 bases between them. CDR3 bases: TGTGCCAGCGTACCTCCGGGTATGAACACTGAAGCTTTCTTT. Encoded protein: CASVPPGMNTEAFF.

V usage is TRBV29-1 and J usage is TRBJ1-4, with D perhaps matching TRBD1 (6 bases). V was pared by 5 bases and J by 6 bases, with 10 bases between. The germline V gene encodes CDR1 SQVTM and CDR2 ANQGSEA. The CDR3 has 12 amino acids. In nucleotides, the CDR3 is TGCAGCGTTACAGGGTTTGATGAAAAACTGTTTTTT. Translation: CSVTGFDEKLFF.

The rearrangement links TRBV13 to TRBJ1-1; 7 bases line up with TRBD1. The V segment lost 6 bases and the J segment 0 bases; nucleotides outside the gene matches: 4. The CDR3 length is 14 residues. CDR1 is PRHDT and CDR2 is FYEKMQ in the germline V gene (reference sequence). The chain's CDR3 is CASRRQGLNTEAFF. The CDR3 DNA sequence: TGTGCCAGCAGAAGACAGGGTCTGAACACTGAAGCTTTCTTT.

The V and J genes are TRBV5-1 and TRBJ2-1, with 14 bases aligning to TRBD2. Unmatched junction bases numbered 4, after V lost 2 bases and J lost 6 bases. The CDR3 has 16 residues. Germline V lookup: CDR1 SGHRS, CDR2 YFSETQ. CDR3 sequence: CASSFGLAGGTNEQFF. The CDR3, as DNA: TGCGCCAGCAGCTTCGGACTAGCGGGGGGAACCAATGAGCAGTTCTTC.

The V and J genes are TRBV30 and TRBJ1-1; TRBD1 agrees at 7 bases. CDR1 is GTSNPN and CDR2 is SVGIG in the germline V gene (reference sequence). This CDR3 has 13 amino acids. The V segment lost 4 bases and the J segment 4 bases; nucleotides outside the gene matches: 6. The CDR3 DNA reads TGTGCCTGGAACCCCACAGGGGTCACTGAAGCTTTCTTT. Protein: CAWNPTGVTEAFF.

The CDR3 DNA sequence: TGTGCCAGCCACAGGGTCACCGGGGAGCTGTTTTTT. Amino acids: CASHRVTGELFF. This sequence joins TRBV12-3 or TRBV12-4 and TRBJ2-2; TRBD1 might be the D (6 bases). With 8 bases removed from V and 4 bases from J, the gap between germline ends came to 8 bases. The CDR3 has 12 amino acids.

The chain combines TRBV30 with TRBJ1-1; the match to TRBD1 covers 7 bases. CDR1 and CDR2 (germline): GTSNPN, SVGIG (reference sequence). The CDR3 consists of 13 residues. The V and J ends lost 0 bases and 6 bases, in that order; junction bases with no gene match: 4. The CDR3 spells CAWSVPRGPEAFF. The DNA of the CDR3 is TGTGCCTGGAGTGTACCAAGGGGGCCTGAAGCTTTCTTT.

The V gene is TRBV6-2 or TRBV6-3, the J gene TRBJ2-1; D possibly corresponds to TRBD1 (6 bases). The germline CDR1 and CDR2 sequences are MNHEY and SVGEGT. V lost 4 bases and J 3 bases, leaving 10 bases between the germline ends. CDR3 length: 14 amino acids. CDR3 sequence: CASSSADSYNEQFF. The CDR3 DNA follows: TGTGCCAGCAGTTCCGCGGACAGCTACAATGAGCAGTTCTTC.

This chain connects TRBV21-1 to TRBJ1-2; the table's D gene call, TRBD1, was not cross checked with the DNA. TRBV21-1 is designated a pseudogene. The CDR3 extends over 14 amino acids. CDR3 nucleotides: TGTGCCAGCAGCACTTTCAGGTACAGCTATGGCTACACCTTC. This sequence encodes CASSTFRYSYGYTF.

This clone was counted between two and nine times. The chain recombines TRBV6-5 with TRBJ2-5; D is uncertain. The CDR3 totals 13 residues. V lost 5 bases and J lost 1, with 8 bases in between. CDR1 is MNHEY, CDR2 SVGAGI, per germline. The chain's CDR3 is CASSSAFQETQYF. As DNA, the CDR3 is TGTGCCAGCAGTAGCGCCTTCCAAGAGACCCAGTACTTC.